Presented here are 20 T cell receptor beta chains from one specimen sequenced in a study of shared clonotypes between healthy human individuals. The data were produced by immunoSEQ multiplex PCR, yet TCRdb's version contains in-frame clones alone and is incomplete. In the table there are a few hundred thousand clones, approximately 70% of which are singletons. Material for sequencing was memory CD4+ T cells sorted from blood. The subset was: CD45RA-negative fraction. The origin of the receptors is a young man in good health.

The chain uses TRBV4-1 and TRBJ2-7, with D perhaps matching TRBD1 (6 bases). The ends were cut back, 4 bases at V and 2 bases at J, with 21 bases in the middle. The CDR3 extends over 17 amino acids. CDR1 is MGHRA and CDR2 is YSYEKL in the germline V gene. The chain's CDR3 is CASSPNPNRVWAYEQYF. The CDR3 coding sequence is TGCGCCAGCAGCCCAAATCCAAACAGGGTCTGGGCCTACGAGCAGTACTTC.

The V and J genes are TRBV18 and TRBJ2-3; the match to TRBD2 covers 7 bases. The CDR3 extends over 20 amino acids. Trimming removed 0 bases from V and 2 bases from J; junction bases left unmatched: 17. CDR1 is KGHSH and CDR2 is LQKENI in the germline V gene. The CDR3 nucleotides read TGTGCCAGCTCACCACCGCTAGCGGTTGGCGGGTCACTATACACAGATACGCAGTATTTT. It codes for CASSPPLAVGGSLYTDTQYF.

The chain combines TRBV5-1 with TRBJ2-7; D not certain. Germline V gene sequence: CDR1 SGHRS, CDR2 YFSETQ. The CDR3 sequence is 12 residues long. The germline V and J ends were trimmed by 2 bases and 2 bases, with 5 bases remaining between them. CDR3 region: CASSFGAYEQYF. The CDR3 region has the DNA TGCGCCAGCAGCTTCGGAGCCTACGAGCAGTACTTC. The entire variable domain, with the rest obtained from reference TRBV5-1 and TRBJ2-7, is as follows: KAGVTQTPRYLIKTRGQQVTLSCSPISGHRSVSWYQQTPGQGLQFLFEYFSETQRNKGNFPGRFSGRQFSNSRSEMNVSTLELGDSALYLCASSFGAYEQYFGPGTRLTVT.

This clone was seen a few times. The chain has TRBV6-1 and TRBJ2-7; a possible D gene is TRBD2 (5 bases). Between the trimmed V and J ends, which lost 5 bases and 5 bases, there was a span of 16 bases. This CDR3 contains 14 residues. Germline CDR1 MNHNS, CDR2 SASEGT. CDR3 protein: CASSTRESVNEQYF. CDR3 bases: TGTGCCAGCAGTACTAGAGAGTCGGTTAACGAGCAGTACTTC.

V and J are TRBV28 and TRBJ1-5; D perhaps matches TRBD1 (5 bases). CDR1 and CDR2 from the germline V gene are MDHEN and SYDVKM. The germline V and J ends were trimmed by 3 bases and 1 base, with 10 bases remaining between them. CDR3 length: 15 residues. CDR3: CASSLAGPSNQPQHF. CDR3 DNA: TGTGCCAGCAGTTTGGCAGGGCCGAGCAATCAGCCCCAGCATTTT.

The chain employs TRBV28 and TRBJ1-1; 8 bases map to TRBD1. After removal of 6 bases from V and 3 bases from J, the junction contained 9 bases not matched to a gene. CDR1 is MDHEN, CDR2 SYDVKM, per germline. The CDR3 is 15 amino acids. This CDR3 is CASRPGGRGDTEAFF. In DNA, the CDR3 is TGTGCCAGCAGGCCAGGGGGCCGTGGGGACACTGAAGCTTTCTTT.

The sample holds one count of this clone. This chain connects TRBV5-1 to TRBJ2-5; TRBD2 matches 11 bases. CDR3 length: 15 residues. The trim removed 5 bases at V and 3 bases at J, leaving 6 bases unmatched. Germline V gene sequence: CDR1 SGHRS, CDR2 YFSETQ. CDR3 DNA sequence: TGCGCCAGCAGATTAGGGACTAGCGGAGAAGAGACCCAGTACTTC. It translates to CASRLGTSGEETQYF.

This clone was picked up one time. The chain has TRBV28 and TRBJ2-7; 9 bases line up with TRBD2. Per germline, CDR1 MDHEN and CDR2 SYDVKM. This CDR3 is built from 15 residues. J lost 1 base, V lost 5 bases, and 6 bases had no gene match. CDR3 DNA: TGTGCCAGCAGTACCCTAACTAGCGGGTCCTACGAGCAGTACTTC. Translated, it gives CASSTLTSGSYEQYF.

This chain connects TRBV5-6 to TRBJ2-7; 8 nucleotides agree with TRBD1. J gave up 3 bases and V 1 base, and 6 bases lay outside the gene matches. CDR1 is SGHDT, CDR2 YYEEEE, per germline. The CDR3 spans 15 residues. The CDR3 loop reads CASSLLGQGFYEQYF. CDR3 nucleotide sequence: TGTGCCAGCAGCTTGCTCGGACAGGGATTCTACGAGCAGTACTTC. The complete variable domain, with remaining parts taken from reference TRBV5-6 and TRBJ2-7, reads DAGVTQSPTHLIKTRGQQVTLRCSPKSGHDTVSWYQQALGQGPQFIFQYYEEEERQRGNFPDRFSGHQFPNYSSELNVNALLLGDSALYLCASSLLGQGFYEQYFGPGTRLTVT.

The CDR3, as DNA: TGTGCCTGGAGTAGGGGACTCAGCACAGATACGCAGTATTTT. Protein: CAWSRGLSTDTQYF. The chain recombines TRBV30 with TRBJ2-3; possible D gene TRBD2, 6 bases. The CDR3 spans 14 residues. V was trimmed by 2 bases and J by 0 bases, leaving 9 bases between them. Germline V lookup: CDR1 GTSNPN, CDR2 SVGIG (reference sequence).

The chain is built from TRBV11-2 and TRBJ2-3, with 7 nucleotides matching TRBD1. Germline trimming cut 4 bases from V and 6 bases from J; bases unmatched to any gene: 4. This CDR3 has 13 amino acids. Per the germline V gene, CDR1 is SGHAT and CDR2 is FQNNGV. The CDR3 DNA reads TGTGCCAGCAGCTCGGACAGGTCCGATACGCAGTATTTT. It yields the protein CASSSDRSDTQYF.

V gene TRBV5-4 combines with J gene TRBJ2-1, with D maybe TRBD2 (5 bases). The germline gives CDR1 SGHNT, CDR2 YYREEE (reference sequence). V lost 3 bases and J lost 7, with 14 bases in between. The CDR3 runs to 14 residues. The CDR3 DNA follows: TGTGCCAGCAGCTCGGACGGGAATAGTAATGAGCAGTTCTTC. The encoded protein is CASSSDGNSNEQFF.

This clone has a handful of counts. The chain links TRBV10-3 to TRBJ1-5, with 9 positions matching TRBD1. The trim removed 3 bases at V and 6 bases at J, leaving 9 bases unmatched. The germline V gene has CDR1 ENHRY and CDR2 SYGVKD. CDR3 size: 16 residues. The CDR3 DNA reads TGTGCCATCAGTGATAAGGGACAGGGTCTGGCTCAGCCCCAGCATTTT. Translating gives CAISDKGQGLAQPQHF.

The chain couples TRBV7-9 to TRBJ1-4; D gene uncertain. Trimming cost V 4 bases and J 8 bases, with 8 bases left between them. Germline V CDR1 and CDR2: SEHNR, FQNEAQ (reference sequence). This CDR3 spans 12 amino acids. Here the CDR3 DNA reads TGTGCCAGCAGCTGGGTTGGGGAAAAACTGTTTTTT. Its protein is CASSWVGEKLFF.

As for this clone: At one boundary the junction diverges from the germline segment, which might be a read error. The gene calls are TRBV7-7 and TRBJ1-1, with a tentative D call TRBD1 (5 bases). This CDR3 region has 17 residues. CDR1 is SSHAT, CDR2 FNYEAQ, per germline (reference sequence). CDR3 protein: CASRTTYWAAMNTEAFF. The CDR3 DNA reads as TGTGCTAGCAGGACAACCTACTGGGCAGCAATGAACACTGAAGCTTTCTTT.

This clone came up a few times. The rearrangement uses TRBV7-8 and TRBJ2-3; tentative D call: TRBD2 (5 bases). Germline assignment: CDR1 SGHVS and CDR2 FQNEAQ. The CDR3 is made up of 15 amino acids. Trimming cost V 0 bases and J 10 bases, with 17 bases left between them. The CDR3 nucleotides read TGTGCCAGCAGCTTAGCAGGCGGTCAAAGAGGGTCGCAGTATTTT. Protein product: CASSLAGGQRGSQYF.

This clone was observed once. This chain uses TRBV14 with TRBJ2-1; possible D gene TRBD2, 5 bases. The CDR3 is 13 amino acids. V lost 1 base and J 10 bases, leaving 11 bases between the germline ends. Germline CDR1 is SGHDN and CDR2 is FVKESK. CDR3 protein: CASSQVRAAEQFF. CDR3 DNA sequence: TGTGCCAGCAGCCAAGTGCGAGCGGCGGAGCAGTTCTTC. The full variable domain, its missing parts supplied by reference TRBV14 and TRBJ2-1, is EAGVTQFPSHSVIEKGQTVTLRCDPISGHDNLYWYRRVMGKEIKFLLHFVKESKQDESGMPNNRFLAERTGGTYSTLKVQPAELEDSGVYFCASSQVRAAEQFFGPGTRLTVL.

This clone has just a few counts. The chain uses TRBV9 and TRBJ2-1; 9 bases align to TRBD2. V lost 3 bases and J lost 5; bases outside the gene matches: 6. CDR3 length: 15 residues. Germline loops: CDR1 SGDLS, CDR2 YYNGEE. CDR3 in DNA: TGTGCCAGCAGCGGCCGACTAGCGGCTCACAATGAGCAGTTCTTC. Protein product: CASSGRLAAHNEQFF.

The chain couples TRBV30 to TRBJ2-7, with TRBD2 as a possible D gene (6 bases). Germline loops: CDR1 GTSNPN, CDR2 SVGIG (reference sequence). Trimming left V 1 base short and J 3 bases short, with 10 bases between. CDR3 length equals 13 residues. The CDR3 protein is CAWSGTTHYEQYF. The CDR3 bases are TGTGCCTGGAGTGGGACTACCCACTACGAGCAGTACTTC.

DNA of the CDR3: TGTGCCAGCTCACCGGGACAATTTGCTGAGCAGTTCTTC. It is translated as CASSPGQFAEQFF. The chain couples TRBV18 to TRBJ2-1, with D perhaps matching TRBD1 (6 bases). V dropped 3 bases and J dropped 9 bases, with 12 bases sitting between them. The CDR3 has 13 amino acids. Germline-derived CDR1 and CDR2 are KGHSH and LQKENI.